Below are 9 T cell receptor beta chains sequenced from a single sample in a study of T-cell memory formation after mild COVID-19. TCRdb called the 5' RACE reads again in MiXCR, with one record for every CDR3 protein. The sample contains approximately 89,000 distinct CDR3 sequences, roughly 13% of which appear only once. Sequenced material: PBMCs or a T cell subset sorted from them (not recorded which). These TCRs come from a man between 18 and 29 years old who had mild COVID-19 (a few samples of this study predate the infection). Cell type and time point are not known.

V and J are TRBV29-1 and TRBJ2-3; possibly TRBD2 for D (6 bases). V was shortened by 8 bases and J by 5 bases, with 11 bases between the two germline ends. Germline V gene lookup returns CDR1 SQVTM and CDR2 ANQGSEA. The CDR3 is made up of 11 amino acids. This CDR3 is CSPRLGDTQYF. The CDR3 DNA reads TGCAGCCCGAGACTAGGAGATACGCAGTATTTT.

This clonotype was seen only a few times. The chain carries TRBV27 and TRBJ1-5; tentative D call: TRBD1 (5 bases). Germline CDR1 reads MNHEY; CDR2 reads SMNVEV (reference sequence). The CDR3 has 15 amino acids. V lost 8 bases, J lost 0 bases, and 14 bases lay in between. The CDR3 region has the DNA TGTGCCAGCCGGGACGGACTGTATAGCAATCAGCCCCAGCATTTT. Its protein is CASRDGLYSNQPQHF.

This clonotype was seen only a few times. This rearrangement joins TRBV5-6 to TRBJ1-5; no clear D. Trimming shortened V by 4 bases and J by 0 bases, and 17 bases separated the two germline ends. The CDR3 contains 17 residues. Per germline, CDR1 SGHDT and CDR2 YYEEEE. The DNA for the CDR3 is TGTGCCAGCAGCACCCGCCGACAAGATTATAGCAATCAGCCCCAGCATTTT. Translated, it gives CASSTRRQDYSNQPQHF. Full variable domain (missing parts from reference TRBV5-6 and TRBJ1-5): DAGVTQSPTHLIKTRGQQVTLRCSPKSGHDTVSWYQQALGQGPQFIFQYYEEEERQRGNFPDRFSGHQFPNYSSELNVNALLLGDSALYLCASSTRRQDYSNQPQHFGDGTRLSIL.

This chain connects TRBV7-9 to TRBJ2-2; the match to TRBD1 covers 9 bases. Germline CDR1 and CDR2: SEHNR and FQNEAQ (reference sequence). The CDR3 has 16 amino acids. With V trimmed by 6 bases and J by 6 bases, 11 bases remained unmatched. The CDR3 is CASRPPGQGSSGELFF. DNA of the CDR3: TGTGCCAGCAGACCCCCCGGACAGGGGAGTTCCGGGGAGCTGTTTTTT. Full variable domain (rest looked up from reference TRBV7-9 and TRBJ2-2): DTGVSQNPRHKITKRGQNVTFRCDPISEHNRLYWYRQTLGQGPEFLTYFQNEAQLEKSRLLSDRFSAERPKGSFSTLEIQRTEQGDSAMYLCASRPPGQGSSGELFFGEGSRLTVL.

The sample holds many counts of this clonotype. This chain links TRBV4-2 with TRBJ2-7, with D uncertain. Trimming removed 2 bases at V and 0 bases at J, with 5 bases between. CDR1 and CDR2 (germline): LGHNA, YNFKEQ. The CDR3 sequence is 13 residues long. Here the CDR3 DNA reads TGTGCCAGCAGCCAAACGGACTCCTACGAGCAGTACTTC. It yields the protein CASSQTDSYEQYF.

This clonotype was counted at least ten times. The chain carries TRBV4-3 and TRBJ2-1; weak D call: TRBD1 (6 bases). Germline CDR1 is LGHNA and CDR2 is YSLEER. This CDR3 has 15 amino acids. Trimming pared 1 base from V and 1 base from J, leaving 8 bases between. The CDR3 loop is CASSQGTASYNEQFF. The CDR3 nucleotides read TGCGCCAGCAGCCAAGGGACAGCTTCCTACAATGAGCAGTTCTTC.

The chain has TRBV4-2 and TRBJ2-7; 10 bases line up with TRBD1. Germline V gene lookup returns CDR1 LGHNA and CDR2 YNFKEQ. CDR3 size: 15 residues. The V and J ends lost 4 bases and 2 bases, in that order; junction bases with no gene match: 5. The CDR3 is CASSPDGQGAYEQYF. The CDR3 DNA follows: TGTGCCAGCAGCCCAGATGGACAGGGGGCCTACGAGCAGTACTTC.

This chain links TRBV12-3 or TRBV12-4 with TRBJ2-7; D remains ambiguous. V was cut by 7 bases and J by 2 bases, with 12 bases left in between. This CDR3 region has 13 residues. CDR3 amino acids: CASTPGVPYEQYF. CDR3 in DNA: TGTGCCAGCACCCCGGGTGTACCCTACGAGCAGTACTTC.

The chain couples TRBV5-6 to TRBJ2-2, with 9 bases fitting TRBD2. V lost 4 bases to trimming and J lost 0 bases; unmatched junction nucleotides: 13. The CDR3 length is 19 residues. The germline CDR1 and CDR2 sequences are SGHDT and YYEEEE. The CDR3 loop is CASSPPMVAGETNTGELFF. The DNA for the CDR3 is TGTGCCAGCAGCCCCCCTATGGTAGCGGGGGAGACGAACACCGGGGAGCTGTTTTTT.